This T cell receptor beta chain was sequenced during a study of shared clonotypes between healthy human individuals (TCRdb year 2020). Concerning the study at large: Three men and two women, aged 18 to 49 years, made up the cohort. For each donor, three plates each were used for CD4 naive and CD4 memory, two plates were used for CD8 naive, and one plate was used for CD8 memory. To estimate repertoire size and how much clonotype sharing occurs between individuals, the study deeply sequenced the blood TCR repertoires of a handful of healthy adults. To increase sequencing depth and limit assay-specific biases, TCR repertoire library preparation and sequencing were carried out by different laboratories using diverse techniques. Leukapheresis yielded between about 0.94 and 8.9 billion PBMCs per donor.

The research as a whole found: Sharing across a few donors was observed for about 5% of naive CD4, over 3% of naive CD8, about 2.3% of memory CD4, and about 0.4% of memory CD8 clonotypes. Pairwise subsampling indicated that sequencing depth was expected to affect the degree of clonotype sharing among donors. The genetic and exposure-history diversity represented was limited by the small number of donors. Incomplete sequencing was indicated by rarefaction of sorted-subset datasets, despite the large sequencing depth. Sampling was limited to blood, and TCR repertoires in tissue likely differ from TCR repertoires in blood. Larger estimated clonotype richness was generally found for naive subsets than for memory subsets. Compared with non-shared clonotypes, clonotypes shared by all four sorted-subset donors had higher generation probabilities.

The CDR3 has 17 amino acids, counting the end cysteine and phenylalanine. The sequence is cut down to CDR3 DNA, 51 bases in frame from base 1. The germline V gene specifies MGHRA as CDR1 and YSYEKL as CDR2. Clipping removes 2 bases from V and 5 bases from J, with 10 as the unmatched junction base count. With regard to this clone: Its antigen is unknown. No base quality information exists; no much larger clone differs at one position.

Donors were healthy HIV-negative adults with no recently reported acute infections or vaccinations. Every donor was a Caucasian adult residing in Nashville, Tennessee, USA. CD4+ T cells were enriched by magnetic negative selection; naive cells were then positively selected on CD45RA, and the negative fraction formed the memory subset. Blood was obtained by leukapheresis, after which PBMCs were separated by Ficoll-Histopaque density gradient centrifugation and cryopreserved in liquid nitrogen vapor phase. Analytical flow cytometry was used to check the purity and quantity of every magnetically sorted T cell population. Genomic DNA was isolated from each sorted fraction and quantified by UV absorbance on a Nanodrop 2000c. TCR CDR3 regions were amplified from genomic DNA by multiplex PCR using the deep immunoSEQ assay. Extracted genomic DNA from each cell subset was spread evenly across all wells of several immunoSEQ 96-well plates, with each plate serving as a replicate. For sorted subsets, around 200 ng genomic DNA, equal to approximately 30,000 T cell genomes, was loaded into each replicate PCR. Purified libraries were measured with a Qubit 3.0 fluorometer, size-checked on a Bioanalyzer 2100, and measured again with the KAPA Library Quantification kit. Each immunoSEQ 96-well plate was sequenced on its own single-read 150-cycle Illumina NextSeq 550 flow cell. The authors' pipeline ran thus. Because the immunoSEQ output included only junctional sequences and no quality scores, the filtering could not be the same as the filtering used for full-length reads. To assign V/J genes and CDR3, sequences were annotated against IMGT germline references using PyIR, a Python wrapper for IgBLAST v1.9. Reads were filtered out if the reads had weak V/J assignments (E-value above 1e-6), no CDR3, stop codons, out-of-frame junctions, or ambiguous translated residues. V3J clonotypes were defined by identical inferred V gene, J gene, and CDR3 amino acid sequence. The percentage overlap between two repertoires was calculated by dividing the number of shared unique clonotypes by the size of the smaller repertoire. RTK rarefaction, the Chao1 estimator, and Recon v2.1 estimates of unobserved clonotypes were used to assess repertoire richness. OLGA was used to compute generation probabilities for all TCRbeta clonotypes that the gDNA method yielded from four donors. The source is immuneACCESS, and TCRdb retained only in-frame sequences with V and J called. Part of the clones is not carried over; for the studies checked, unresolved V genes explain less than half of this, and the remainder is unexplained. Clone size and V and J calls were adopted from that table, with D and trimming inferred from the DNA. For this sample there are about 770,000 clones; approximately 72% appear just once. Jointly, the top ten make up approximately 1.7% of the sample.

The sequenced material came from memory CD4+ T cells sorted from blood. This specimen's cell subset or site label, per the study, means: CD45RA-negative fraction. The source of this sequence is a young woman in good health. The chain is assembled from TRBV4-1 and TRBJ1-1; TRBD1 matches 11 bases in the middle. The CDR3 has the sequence CASSQSPRTGGGTEAFF. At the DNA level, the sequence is TGCGCCAGCAGCCAATCCCCCCGGACAGGGGGCGGTACTGAAGCTTTCTTT.